A single sample is the source of the 31 T cell receptor beta chains below, sequenced in a study of post-analysis software for immune sequencing data. Study results and caveats: Compared with controls, patients had more of roughly 5 TRBV segments, including TRBV5-6, TRBV5-1 and TRBV20-1.

Presence of unique molecular identifiers characterized the TCR beta cDNA libraries. From the PCR reads, TCRdb called clonotypes with MiXCR, one entry per CDR3 protein. The sample shows about 770,000 distinct CDR3 sequences, approximately 44% of them seen only once. Antigens of these TCRs are unknown. Material for sequencing was blood. All receptors derive from a girl between 5 and 17 years old with multiple sclerosis.

This clonotype has only a few counts. V usage is TRBV6-2 or TRBV6-3 and J usage is TRBJ2-5; TRBD1 aligns across 12 bases. Germline V gives CDR1 MNHEY, CDR2 SVGEGT. V was clipped by 6 bases and J by 1 base; unmatched bases: 9. This CDR3 is built from 17 residues. The DNA for the CDR3 is TGTGCCAGCAGCTGGGGGACAGGGGGCGAATTCCAAGAGACCCAGTACTTC. It codes for CASSWGTGGEFQETQYF.

The CDR3, as DNA: TGTGCCAGCAGCCCTTTCGGGGGCAAAAACATTCAGTACTTC. Its translation is CASSPFGGKNIQYF. The chain links TRBV9 to TRBJ2-4; a weak D match, TRBD2 (6 bases). V was pared by 4 bases and J by 3 bases, with 11 bases between. The CDR3 runs to 14 residues. Germline-derived CDR1 and CDR2 are SGDLS and YYNGEE.

This clonotype was seen only a few times. The V call is TRBV7-9, the J call TRBJ2-5; D is unclear. CDR1 is SEHNR, CDR2 FQNEAQ, per germline (reference sequence). Deletions cut 0 bases from V and 0 bases from J, with 5 bases between. This CDR3 contains 14 residues. The CDR3 region has the DNA TGTGCCAGCAGCTTAGCGGAATACCAAGAGACCCAGTACTTC. Protein sequence: CASSLAEYQETQYF.

The genes are TRBV7-3 and TRBJ2-3; D could derive from TRBD1 or TRBD2 (5 bases each). The CDR3 totals 16 residues. Looked up from germline, CDR1 is SGHTA and CDR2 is FQGTGA. V was shortened by 5 bases and J by 0 bases, with 15 bases between the two germline ends. CDR3 loop: CASSIGTAPSTDTQYF. The DNA of the CDR3 is TGTGCCAGCAGCATAGGGACGGCCCCAAGCACAGATACGCAGTATTTT.

V is TRBV20-1 and J is TRBJ1-5; 8 bases agree with TRBD1. The CDR3 is 16 amino acids. CDR1 DFQATT and CDR2 SNEGSKA come from the germline V gene (reference sequence). The junction had 13 bases not matched to a gene; V was cut back by 3 bases and J by 6 bases. The CDR3 DNA reads as TGCAGTGCTAGTCACGGAGGACAGGGAAGAGTTCAGCCCCAGCATTTT. Amino acid sequence: CSASHGGQGRVQPQHF.

The J gene is TRBJ1-2, the V gene TRBV28; 7 bases are shared with TRBD1. Per germline, CDR1 MDHEN and CDR2 SYDVKM. This CDR3 has 14 residues. V dropped 5 bases and J dropped 4; count of bases not matched to a gene: 7. The CDR3 reads CASSPGQTVYGYTF. In DNA, the CDR3 is TGTGCCAGCAGTCCGGGACAGACAGTCTATGGCTACACCTTC.

This clonotype appeared many times. The rearrangement joins TRBV29-1 to TRBJ2-5; D is unresolved. This CDR3 comprises 12 residues. V gave up 3 bases and J gave up 0 bases, with 5 bases separating them. Germline values: CDR1 SQVTM, CDR2 ANQGSEA. CDR3 region: CSVDRDQETQYF. CDR3 DNA sequence: TGCAGCGTTGACCGTGACCAAGAGACCCAGTACTTC.

The chain recombines TRBV9 with TRBJ2-5; tentative D call: TRBD1 (5 bases). This CDR3 has 16 residues. V was clipped by 0 bases and J by 0 bases, with 12 bases between them. In germline, CDR1 is SGDLS, CDR2 YYNGEE. The CDR3 reads CASSVGPAGYQETQYF. The CDR3 DNA sequence: TGTGCCAGCAGCGTAGGTCCCGCAGGGTACCAAGAGACCCAGTACTTC.

The CDR3 coding sequence is TGTGCCAGCAGGCGGACAGGACCCTACGAGCAGTTCTTC. As protein: CASRRTGPYEQFF. The chain combines TRBV12-3 or TRBV12-4 with TRBJ2-1, with 7 bases aligning to TRBD1. After removal of 6 bases from V and 10 bases from J, the junction contained 9 bases not matched to a gene. The CDR3 is 13 amino acids.

The V gene is TRBV29-1, the J gene TRBJ2-7, with 9 nucleotides matching TRBD1. Losses at the gene ends were 0 bases for V and 1 base for J; bases not matched to a gene: 7. The CDR3 spans 16 residues. Germline V gene data show CDR1 as SQVTM and CDR2 as ANQGSEA. This CDR3 reads CSVEDLEGTGSYEQYF. In DNA form, the CDR3 reads TGCAGCGTTGAAGATCTAGAGGGGACAGGGTCCTACGAGCAGTACTTC.

The V gene is TRBV27, the J gene TRBJ2-1, with 9 bases fitting TRBD1. CDR1 is MNHEY, CDR2 SMNVEV, per germline (reference sequence). The CDR3 is made up of 13 amino acids. V trimming: 6 bases; J trimming: 8 bases; junction bases outside the gene matches: 5. DNA of the CDR3: TGTGCCAGCAGGACAGGGGGTTATGATGAGCAGTTCTTC. Its protein product is CASRTGGYDEQFF.

The CDR3 DNA sequence: TGTGCCAGCAGTTTTGGGCAGGACTCCTACGAGCAGTACTTC. The encoded protein is CASSFGQDSYEQYF. V is TRBV12-3 or TRBV12-4 and J is TRBJ2-7, with no clear D. The CDR3 has 14 amino acids. V was shortened by 3 bases and J by 0 bases, with 9 bases between the two germline ends.

This chain connects TRBV25-1 to TRBJ1-2; D not certain. This CDR3 is built from 11 residues. CDR1 and CDR2 (germline): MGHDK, SYGVNS. V was clipped by 5 bases and J by 7 bases, with 8 bases between them. The CDR3 sequence is CASSRGGGYTF. For the CDR3, the DNA is TGTGCCAGCAGTCGAGGAGGTGGCTACACCTTC.

This clonotype has only one observation. This CDR3 reads CASSPLDWPIEQFF. As DNA, the CDR3 is TGTGCCAGCAGCCCTCTAGACTGGCCGATTGAGCAGTTCTTC. The chain combines TRBV27 with TRBJ2-1; D is uncertain. Germline-derived CDR1 and CDR2 are MNHEY and SMNVEV (reference sequence). CDR3 length: 14 amino acids. The ends were cut back, 6 bases at V and 9 bases at J, with 18 bases in the middle.

V is TRBV4-3 and J is TRBJ2-2, with D perhaps matching TRBD1 (5 bases). Germline CDR1 LGHNA, CDR2 YSLEER. V was cut by 4 bases and J by 6 bases, with 12 bases left in between. The CDR3 is 14 residues long. Written as DNA, the CDR3 is TGCGCCAGCAGCCGGGTCCAAGGGGCCGGGGAGCTGTTTTTT. Amino acid sequence: CASSRVQGAGELFF.

This rearrangement joins TRBV20-1 to TRBJ2-5; 7 nucleotides match TRBD1. Looked up from germline, CDR1 is DFQATT and CDR2 is SNEGSKA (reference sequence). The CDR3 loop spans 16 amino acids. V was clipped by 1 base and J by 11 bases; unmatched bases: 19. CDR3 bases: TGCAGTGCTAGAGGGGGGAAGACAGGTGGGCAGGGGGAGCAGTACTTC. Its translation: CSARGGKTGGQGEQYF.

This clonotype showed up just a few times. The J gene is TRBJ2-1, the V gene TRBV4-3; perhaps TRBD1 as D (5 bases). The CDR3 contains 18 residues. Trimming shortened V by 1 base and J by 1 base, and 17 bases separated the two germline ends. Germline CDR1 is LGHNA and CDR2 is YSLEER. Here the CDR3 reads CASSQGGKGPESYNEQFF. The CDR3 nucleotides read TGCGCCAGCAGCCAAGGAGGAAAGGGGCCGGAATCCTACAATGAGCAGTTCTTC.

This clonotype showed up just a few times. The chain uses TRBV10-3 and TRBJ2-5, with D uncertain. V lost 2 bases and J lost 4, with 14 bases in between. The CDR3 is made up of 15 amino acids. The germline V gene has CDR1 ENHRY and CDR2 SYGVKD. CDR3 sequence: CAISEPAALGETQYF. As DNA, the CDR3 is TGTGCCATCAGTGAGCCCGCGGCCCTTGGAGAGACCCAGTACTTC.

The V and J genes are TRBV28 and TRBJ1-5; no firm D call. The length of the CDR3 is 16 residues. Germline V CDR1 and CDR2: MDHEN, SYDVKM. Trimming took 8 bases from V and 4 from J, leaving 21 bases between them. For the CDR3, the DNA is TGTGCCAGCTCGAGCCGGGCGCCTCATCCTAATCAGCCCCAGCATTTT. Its translation is CASSSRAPHPNQPQHF.

V is TRBV20-1 and J is TRBJ2-7, with 11 bases matching TRBD2. The V segment lost 2 bases and the J segment 5 bases; nucleotides outside the gene matches: 8. The CDR3 sequence is 15 residues long. The germline gives CDR1 DFQATT, CDR2 SNEGSKA (reference sequence). CDR3 sequence (DNA): TGCAGTGCTAGACCAATAGCGGGAGGGATCCACGAGCAGTACTTC. This translates into CSARPIAGGIHEQYF.

The genes are TRBV5-5 and TRBJ1-1; unclear D gene. CDR1 SGHKS and CDR2 YYEKEE come from the germline V gene (reference sequence). The CDR3 loop spans 12 amino acids. Between the trimmed V and J ends, which lost 3 bases and 3 bases, there was a span of 6 bases. CDR3 nucleotide sequence: TGTGCCAGCAGCTCCAGCCACACTGAAGCTTTCTTT. It translates to CASSSSHTEAFF.

The chain recombines TRBV6-1 with TRBJ1-5; D is undetermined. In germline, CDR1 is MNHNS, CDR2 SASEGT. Trimming removed 5 bases from V and 5 bases from J, with 7 bases in between. This CDR3 has 12 residues. For the CDR3, the DNA is TGTGCCAGCAGTTATCCTTATCAGCCCCAGCATTTT. As protein: CASSYPYQPQHF.

The genes are TRBV14 and TRBJ2-3, with 8 positions matching TRBD1. Germline values: CDR1 SGHDN, CDR2 FVKESK. The CDR3 has 17 amino acids. Germline trimming cut 4 bases from V and 0 bases from J; bases unmatched to any gene: 9. CDR3 DNA: TGTGCCAGCAGCCTTATGAACAGGGGGAGGAGCACAGATACGCAGTATTTT. It codes for CASSLMNRGRSTDTQYF.

This clonotype has just a few counts. V gene TRBV20-1 combines with J gene TRBJ2-5; TRBD2 matches 10 bases. Matching the DNA end better, TRBJ2-7 makes the J call doubtful. The germline V gene encodes CDR1 DFQATT and CDR2 SNEGSKA (reference sequence). This CDR3 has 13 residues. The CDR3 loop is CSATSGVFYEQYF. The CDR3 coding sequence is TGCAGTGCCACTAGCGGGGTCTTTTACGAGCAGTACTTC.

This clonotype was observed a handful of times. The rearrangement joins TRBV2 to TRBJ2-5; unclear D gene. The DNA end favors TRBJ2-7, so the J call may be wrong. This CDR3 has 10 amino acids. The germline V gene encodes CDR1 SNHLY and CDR2 FYNNEI. The DNA of the CDR3 is TGTGCCAGCATAGGTTACGAGCAGTACTTC. Translated, it gives CASIGYEQYF.

The chain uses TRBV3-1 and TRBJ1-5; D gene unclear. Deletions cut 1 base from V and 7 bases from J, with 8 bases between. This CDR3 has 13 residues. CDR1 is LGHDT, CDR2 YNNKEL, per germline (reference sequence). CDR3 coding DNA: TGTGCCAGCAGCCAAGGGAAAAAACAGCCCCAGCATTTT. It yields the protein CASSQGKKQPQHF.

This chain joins TRBV7-2 and TRBJ2-6; no firm D call. V lost 6 bases and J 1 base, leaving 7 bases between the germline ends. The CDR3 covers 14 residues. The germline V gene has CDR1 SGHTA and CDR2 FQGNSA. CDR3 nucleotide sequence: TGTGCCAGCAGAGAAATTTCTGGGGCCAACGTCCTGACTTTC. Its translation is CASREISGANVLTF. The full variable domain, rest sourced from reference TRBV7-2 and TRBJ2-6, is GAGVSQSPSNKVTEKGKDVELRCDPISGHTALYWYRQSLGQGLEFLIYFQGNSAPDKSGLPSDRFSAERTGGSVSTLTIQRTQQEDSAVYLCASREISGANVLTFGAGSRLTVL.

The chain employs TRBV29-1 and TRBJ1-1; possible D gene TRBD1, 5 bases. CDR3 length: 13 amino acids. With 5 bases removed from V and 0 bases from J, the gap between germline ends came to 10 bases. Germline assignment: CDR1 SQVTM and CDR2 ANQGSEA. The CDR3 nucleotides are TGCAGCGTTAAGGAGGACATGAACACTGAAGCTTTCTTT. Its protein is CSVKEDMNTEAFF.

V gene TRBV3-1 combines with J gene TRBJ2-3; D gene ambiguous. CDR1 and CDR2 (germline): LGHDT, YNNKEL (reference sequence). V was trimmed by 4 bases and J by 1 base, leaving 12 bases between them. This CDR3 is built from 15 residues. In DNA form, the CDR3 reads TGTGCCAGCAGCCCGAGATTTGAAGGCACAGATACGCAGTATTTT. It translates to CASSPRFEGTDTQYF.

The V call is TRBV20-1, the J call TRBJ2-1; D ambiguous. The CDR3 is 13 residues long. Germline CDR1 DFQATT, CDR2 SNEGSKA (reference sequence). V was pared by 5 bases and J by 3 bases, with 11 bases between. CDR3 sequence (DNA): TGCAGTGCTTGGAAGACGGACTACAATGAGCAGTTCTTC. This codes for CSAWKTDYNEQFF.

The V gene is TRBV4-3, the J gene TRBJ1-2; 7 bases are a match to TRBD1. The CDR3 is 15 amino acids. Trimming took 4 bases from V and 4 from J; bases not matched to a gene: 9. The germline V gene has CDR1 LGHNA and CDR2 YSLEER. The CDR3 is CASSRNQGDGYGYTF. In DNA, the CDR3 is TGCGCCAGCAGCCGCAATCAGGGGGACGGCTATGGCTACACCTTC.